This entry features one TCR beta chain sequence. Its antigen is as yet unknown. Clones were sequenced by immunoSEQ multiplex PCR, and TCRdb holds only the in-frame ones, with some missing. The sample contains tens of thousands of clones, about 72% of which appear only once. Germline V gene lookup returns CDR1 MNHNY and CDR2 SVGAGI (reference sequence). The CDR3 is 15 residues long. Trimming shortened V by 6 bases and J by 1 base, and 16 bases separated the two germline ends. This sample is drawn from a study of radiotherapy plus CTLA-4 blockade in lung cancer. Findings and limits, study-wide: Clones derived from tumor TCRs expanded in blood after radiotherapy plus ipilimumab.

The genes are TRBV6-6 and TRBJ2-7, with D perhaps TRBD2 (5 bases). This TCR came from a human donor with non-small cell lung cancer who had stable disease on radiotherapy plus ipilimumab. This specimen was peripheral blood, taken from a patient treated with radiotherapy plus ipilimumab. The CDR3 DNA follows: TGTGCCAGCAGGGCCGGACGGGAAAGATCCTACGAGCAGTACTTC. This codes for CASRAGRERSYEQYF.